This is a list of T cell receptor beta chains from one sample in a study of blood T cell repertoires in COVID-19. This table comes from immunoSEQ multiplex PCR, and its TCRdb copy is limited to in-frame clones, with some not included. The sample consists of tens of thousands of clones, 80% of them appearing once. The specimen sequenced was peripheral blood. The receptors shown here come from a woman in her 70s with acute or convalescent COVID-19. Both conserved end residues are part of each CDR3. A D gene is named only where the DNA matches it firmly. Rows give clone size only sometimes, using once, few, many, or a class for an expanded clone.

j_gene,d_gene,v_gene,abundance,CDR3aa,CDR3nt
TRBJ1-3,.,TRBV7-9,.,CASSLPAGRRSTIYF,TGTGCCAGCAGCTTACCGGCAGGGAGGAGATCCACCATATATTTT
TRBJ2-7,TRBD1,TRBV6-5,once,CASRRTDRGGPEQYF,TGTGCCAGCAGACGGACGGACAGGGGGGGGCCCGAGCAGTACTTC
TRBJ1-4,.,TRBV6-5,.,CASSPGSLEEKLFF,TGTGCCAGCAGTCCCGGGTCCTTAGAAGAAAAACTGTTTTTT
TRBJ2-5,.,TRBV5-4,.,CASTPGPGEYQETQYF,TGTGCCAGCACCCCCGGGCCGGGGGAGTACCAAGAGACCCAGTACTTC
TRBJ1-2,.,TRBV7-3,.,CASRMQGNGNYGYTF,TGTGCCAGCAGAATGCAGGGCAATGGCAACTATGGCTACACCTTC
TRBJ2-7,TRBD2,TRBV11-2,.,CASSSPGLAAEQYF,TGTGCCAGCAGCTCCCCTGGACTAGCCGCCGAGCAGTACTTC
TRBJ2-3,.,TRBV6-5,.,CASSYEDRATDTQYF,TGTGCCAGCAGTTACGAGGACAGAGCCACAGATACGCAGTATTTT
TRBJ2-1,TRBD1,TRBV7-2,.,CASSFGQGAYNEQFF,TGTGCCAGCAGCTTTGGACAGGGCGCGTACAATGAGCAGTTCTTC
TRBJ1-2,.,TRBV19,.,CASSLRQDYGYTF,TGTGCCAGTAGTTTACGACAGGACTATGGCTACACCTTC
TRBJ1-2,.,TRBV7-3,.,CASSLIRSRSVHYGYTF,TGTGCCAGCAGCTTAATACGTTCCAGGTCAGTACACTATGGCTACACCTTC
TRBJ1-2,TRBD1,TRBV5-5,once,CASSWGQGTYGYTF,TGTGCCAGCAGCTGGGGACAGGGTACCTATGGCTACACCTTC
TRBJ1-1,.,TRBV7-9,.,CASSFPRGRNTEAFF,TGTGCCAGCAGCTTCCCTAGGGGGAGAAACACTGAAGCTTTCTTT
TRBJ2-3,TRBD2,TRBV5-4,.,CASSLSGEVDTQYF,TGTGCCAGCAGCTTAAGCGGGGAGGTAGATACGCAGTATTTT
TRBJ1-5,.,TRBV18,.,CASSPGRNSNQPQHF,TGTGCCAGCTCCCCCGGGAGGAATAGCAATCAGCCCCAGCATTTT
TRBJ1-1,.,TRBV20-1,few,CSATINTEAFF,TGCAGTGCTACTATAAACACTGAAGCTTTCTTT
TRBJ2-7,.,TRBV7-8,.,CASSLAGTPAYEQYF,TGTGCCAGCAGCTTAGCAGGGACACCTGCCTACGAGCAGTACTTC
TRBJ1-4,TRBD1,TRBV5-1,few,CASSTGVGTGSEKLFF,TGCGCCAGCAGCACGGGAGTAGGGACAGGGAGTGAAAAACTGTTTTTT
TRBJ1-1,.,TRBV6-5,.,CASSYGRRMNTEAFF,TGTGCCAGCAGTTACGGTCGGAGAATGAACACTGAAGCTTTCTTT
TRBJ2-1,TRBD2,TRBV7-3,.,CASSPSGTSGDNEQFF,TGTGCCAGCAGCCCCTCCGGGACTAGCGGAGACAATGAGCAGTTCTTC
TRBJ1-1,.,TRBV2,.,CATNALKRNTEAFF,TGTGCCACCAATGCTTTGAAGAGAAACACTGAAGCTTTCTTT
TRBJ2-3,TRBD2,TRBV5-1,once,CASTLIGTSGPDTQYF,TGCGCCAGCACCCTGATAGGGACTAGCGGCCCAGATACGCAGTATTTT
TRBJ1-4,.,TRBV9,.,CASSVGGGNNEKLFF,TGTGCCAGCAGCGTAGGCGGGGGGAATAATGAAAAACTGTTTTTT
TRBJ2-5,.,TRBV24-1,.,CATSGSGGKETQYF,TGTGCCACCAGTGGGTCGGGGGGCAAAGAGACCCAGTACTTC
TRBJ1-2,TRBD1,TRBV18,.,CASSANRGTNYGYTF,TGTGCCAGCTCCGCAAACAGGGGAACAAACTATGGCTACACCTTC
TRBJ1-1,.,TRBV5-1,.,CASSLAYGNTEAFF,TGCGCCAGCAGCTTGGCCTATGGGAACACTGAAGCTTTCTTT
TRBJ2-6,.,TRBV7-8,.,CASSPGLPGANVLTF,TGTGCCAGCAGCCCAGGGTTGCCTGGGGCCAACGTCCTGACTTTC
TRBJ2-5,.,TRBV24-1,few,CATSDSGVTETQYF,TGTGCCACCAGTGATTCCGGGGTCACGGAGACCCAGTACTTC
TRBJ1-3,.,TRBV6-5,.,CASSSREASGNTIYF,TGTGCCAGCAGCAGCCGGGAGGCCTCTGGAAACACCATATATTTT
TRBJ2-2,TRBD2,TRBV24-1,.,CATSDLYSTSGGPTGELFF,TGTGCCACCAGTGATTTATATTCAACTAGCGGGGGGCCCACCGGGGAGCTGTTTTTT
TRBJ2-5,.,TRBV7-9,.,CASRGGLDLQETQYF,TGTGCCAGCAGGGGGGGGCTAGATCTCCAAGAGACCCAGTACTTC